Reported below is one T cell receptor beta chain. These data belong to a study of OX40 agonist ivuxolimab in advanced cancers. Study-wide context: Participants, 82.7% male, averaged roughly 55 years of age, ranging from about 23 to 90.

The length of the CDR3 is 13 residues. V lost 1 base to trimming and J lost 6 bases, with 10 bases between them. The germline V gene has CDR1 KGHSH and CDR2 LQKENI. The assay was immunoSEQ multiplex PCR, and TCRdb's table has in-frame clones only and misses some. The sample contains 30,000 to 35,000 clones, 65% to 85% of which appear only once. This sample comprised CD4+ or CD8+ T cells sorted from blood, obtained in a trial of the OX40 agonist ivuxolimab. The receptor's source is an adult with an advanced solid tumor such as melanoma, head and neck, liver or kidney cancer. The chain uses TRBV18 and TRBJ2-7, with TRBD2 as a possible D gene (5 bases). The CDR3 region is CASSPREGGEQYF. The CDR3 DNA reads TGTGCCAGCTCACCACGAGAAGGAGGCGAGCAGTACTTC.